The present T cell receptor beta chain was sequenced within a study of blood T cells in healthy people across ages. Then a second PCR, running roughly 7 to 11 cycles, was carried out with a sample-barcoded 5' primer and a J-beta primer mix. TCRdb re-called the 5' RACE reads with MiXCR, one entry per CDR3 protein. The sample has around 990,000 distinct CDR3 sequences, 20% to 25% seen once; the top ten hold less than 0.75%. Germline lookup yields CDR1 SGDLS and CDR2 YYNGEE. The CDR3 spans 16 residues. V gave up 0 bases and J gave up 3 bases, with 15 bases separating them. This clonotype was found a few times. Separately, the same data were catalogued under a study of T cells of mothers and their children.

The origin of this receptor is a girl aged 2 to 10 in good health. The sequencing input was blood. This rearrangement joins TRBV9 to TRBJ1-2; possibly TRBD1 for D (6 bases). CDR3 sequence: CASSVATLGHHYGYTF. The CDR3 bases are TGTGCCAGCAGCGTAGCTACCTTGGGACACCACTATGGCTACACCTTC.